This entry concerns a single TCR beta chain. Its recognized antigen is unknown. No base-level quality is on record; no much larger clone is a single base apart. These data belong to a study of OX40 agonist ivuxolimab in advanced cancers. A note on the overall study: Ivuxolimab was an agonistic, fully human IgG2 monoclonal antibody directed against OX40 (CD134), a costimulatory receptor. Patients were allowed to have had prior anti-PD-1, anti-PD-L1 or anti-CTLA-4 therapy, and more than 30% of the dose-escalation patients had previously received checkpoint inhibitors. Intravenous ivuxolimab was administered to patients every 2 weeks at six dose levels: 0.01, 0.1, 0.3, 1.5, 3 and 10 mg/kg. Partial responses occurred in three dose-escalation patients, of whom one had hepatocellular carcinoma and two had cutaneous melanoma. Peripheral TCRbeta sequencing was intended to test whether TCR sequence diversity was altered and clonal T-cell expansion was caused by ivuxolimab. Of the approximately 53 patients in dose escalation, around 19 had hepatocellular carcinoma, around 15 had melanoma, 9 had renal cell carcinoma and 9 had head and neck cancer. The monotherapy dose-escalation portion (N ≈ 57 patients) of the phase I ivuxolimab trial is reported in the paper. A male proportion of 82.7% and a mean age of approximately 62 years, ranging from about 23 to 90, were recorded for the dose-escalation cohort. Broad study findings and their caveats: At doses of 0.1 to 3.0 mg/kg, clonal expansion of both CD4+ and CD8+ blood T cells was observed from baseline to week 6. In the 0.1-3.0 mg/kg groups, partial responders had among the lowest normalized peripheral clonal expansion, particularly in CD8+ T cells. Which antigens the clonally expanded peripheral T cells were specific for was not determined. Low levels of normalized T-cell clonal expansion were also seen in some patients who did not respond. After ivuxolimab, expanded clones were on average more numerous among CD8+ T cells than among CD4+ T cells.

Germline trimming amounts to 5 bases on V and 2 bases on J, with 5 as the count of junction bases outside the gene matches. The CDR3 numbers 14 residues from cysteine through phenylalanine. Here the CDR3 DNA is all that survives: 42 bases in frame from base 1. In the germline V gene, CDR1 corresponds to SGHVS and CDR2 to FQNEAQ. Patients with autoimmune disease history or receiving systemic immunosuppression were excluded from the trial. In every dose cohort, peripheral blood was drawn for TCR sequencing at baseline, cycle 4 day 1, and cycle 7 day 1. The samples were drawn from a first-in-human, open-label, multicenter phase I dose-escalation trial of ivuxolimab. Adults with locally advanced or metastatic melanoma, renal cell, hepatocellular, or head and neck squamous cell carcinoma were enrolled in the trial. Before TCR sequencing, CD4+ T cells and CD8+ T cells were sorted from peripheral blood as separate populations.

To sequence the TCRbeta CDR3 region, genomic DNA was isolated from the sorted cells. TCRbeta CDR3 regions were sequenced using the immunoSEQ Assay. Sourced from immuneACCESS, this table was stored by TCRdb with only in-frame sequences that have V and J called. A share of the clones is absent; for the studies checked, an unresolved V gene accounts for under half, and the remainder has no known explanation. In all, the sample holds about 32,000 clones, and approximately 89% of those were seen once. The ten largest account for approximately 27% of the sample. This clonotype was sampled from an adult with an advanced solid tumor such as melanoma, head and neck, liver or kidney cancer. The material was CD4+ or CD8+ T cells sorted from blood, obtained in a trial of the OX40 agonist ivuxolimab. The chain is assembled from TRBV7-8 and TRBJ2-7; 8 bases in the junction line up with TRBD2. The CDR3 protein is CASSQAGEPYEQYF. DNA sequence: TGTGCCAGCAGCCAAGCGGGAGAGCCCTACGAGCAGTACTTC.